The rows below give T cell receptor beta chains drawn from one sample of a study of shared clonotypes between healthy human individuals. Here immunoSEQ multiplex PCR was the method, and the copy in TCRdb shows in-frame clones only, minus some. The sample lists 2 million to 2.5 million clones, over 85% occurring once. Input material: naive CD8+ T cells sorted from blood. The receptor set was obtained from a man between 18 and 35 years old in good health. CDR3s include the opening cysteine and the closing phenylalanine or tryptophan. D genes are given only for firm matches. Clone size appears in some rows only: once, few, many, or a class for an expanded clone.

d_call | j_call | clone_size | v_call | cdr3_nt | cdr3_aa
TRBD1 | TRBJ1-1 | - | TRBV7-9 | TGTGCCAGCAGCCCTATTCGAGGAGGGACAGGGGGAATAAACACTGAAGCTTTCTTT | CASSPIRGGTGGINTEAFF
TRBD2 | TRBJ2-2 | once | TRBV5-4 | TGTGCCAGCAGCTTGCAAGCGAGCGGGGGGGCCCCCGGGGAGCTGTTTTTT | CASSLQASGGAPGELFF
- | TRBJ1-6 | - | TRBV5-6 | TGTGCCAGCAGCTTGGGGGGGCGGTCACCCCTCCACTTT | CASSLGGRSPLHF
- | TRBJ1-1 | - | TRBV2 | TGTGCCAGCAGTGAAGCCAACAGCGCTGAAGCTTTCTTT | CASSEANSAEAFF
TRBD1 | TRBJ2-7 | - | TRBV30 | TGTGCCTGGGACAGGGAATACGAGCAGTACTTC | CAWDREYEQYF
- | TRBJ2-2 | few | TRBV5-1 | TGCGCCAGCAGCTCCGGGACAAACACCGGGGAGCTGTTTTTT | CASSSGTNTGELFF
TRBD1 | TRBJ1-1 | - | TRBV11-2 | TGTGCCAGCAGCTGGGGCCGGGACAGGGCCACTGAAGCTTTCTTT | CASSWGRDRATEAFF
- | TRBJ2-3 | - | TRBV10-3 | TGTGCCATCAGTGAGTACCTCGGGGCCGGTACAGATACGCAGTATTTT | CAISEYLGAGTDTQYF
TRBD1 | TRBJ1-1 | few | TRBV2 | TGTGCCAGCAGTGACAGGGGGCACACTGAAGCTTTCTTT | CASSDRGHTEAFF
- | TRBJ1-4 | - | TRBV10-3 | TGTGCCATCAGTGAGTCGTACAGGAATTATGAAAAACTGTTTTTT | CAISESYRNYEKLFF
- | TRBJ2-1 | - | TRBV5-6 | TGTGCCAGCAGCCGGGACCAGGGGTTTTACAATGAGCAGTTCTTC | CASSRDQGFYNEQFF
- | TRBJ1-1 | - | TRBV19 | TGTGCCAGTAGTTGGGCGATGGGGACTGAAGCTTTCTTT | CASSWAMGTEAFF
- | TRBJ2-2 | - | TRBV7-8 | TGTGCCAGCAGCGCCCTTTTGGGGCCCGGGGAGCTGTTTTTT | CASSALLGPGELFF
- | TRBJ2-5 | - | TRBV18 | TGTGCCAGCTCACCACCGGGCCCCCAAGAGACCCAGTACTTC | CASSPPGPQETQYF
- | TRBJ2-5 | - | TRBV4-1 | TGCGCCAGCAGCCAAGTGGGAGACAGTCAAGAGACCCAGTACTTC | CASSQVGDSQETQYF
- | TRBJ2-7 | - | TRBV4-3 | TGCGCCAGCAGCCATACCGGTTCCTACGAGCAGTACTTC | CASSHTGSYEQYF
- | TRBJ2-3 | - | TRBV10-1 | TGCGCCAGCAGTCAGGAAAGTAGGACAGATACGCAGTATTTT | CASSQESRTDTQYF
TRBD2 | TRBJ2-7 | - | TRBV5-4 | TGTGCCAGCAGCGGGGGACTAGCGGGAGGGTTGTACGAGCAGTACTTC | CASSGGLAGGLYEQYF
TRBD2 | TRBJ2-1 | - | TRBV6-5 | TGTGCCAGCAGTTACCTAGGACTAGCGCCTTACAATGAGCAGTTCTTC | CASSYLGLAPYNEQFF
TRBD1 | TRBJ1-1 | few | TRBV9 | TGTGCCAGCAGCGTAGATCCGGGACAGGGAGAAGCTTTCTTT | CASSVDPGQGEAFF
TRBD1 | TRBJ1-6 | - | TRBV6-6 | TGTGCCAGCAGGAACCGGGACAGCGGATGGGATTCACCCCTCCACTTT | CASRNRDSGWDSPLHF
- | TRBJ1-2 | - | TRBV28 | TGTGCCAGCAGTTTTCTTACCCGGGACACCCTTAACTATGGCTACACCTTC | CASSFLTRDTLNYGYTF
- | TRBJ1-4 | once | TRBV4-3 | TGCGCCAGCAGCCAATTGTCAGAAGGGTCTAATGAAAAACTGTTTTTT | CASSQLSEGSNEKLFF
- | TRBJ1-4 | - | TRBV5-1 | TGCGCCAGCAGCTTAACAGTAGGAGCTCCAACTAATGAAAAACTGTTTTTT | CASSLTVGAPTNEKLFF
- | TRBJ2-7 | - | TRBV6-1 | TGTGCCAGCAGTGAAGGCAGAGCATACGAGCAGTACTTC | CASSEGRAYEQYF
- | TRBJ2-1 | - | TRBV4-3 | TGCGCCAGCAGCCCTGCGGCGTCCTACAATGAGCAGTTCTTC | CASSPAASYNEQFF
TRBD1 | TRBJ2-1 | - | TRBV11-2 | TGTGCCAGCAGCTCCCCCGGGACAGGGGGCTACAATGAGCAGTTCTTC | CASSSPGTGGYNEQFF
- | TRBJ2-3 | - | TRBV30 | TGTGCCTGCCACCCGGAGACAGATACGCAGTATTTT | CACHPETDTQYF
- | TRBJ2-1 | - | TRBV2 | TGTGCCACCCAATTTGATATCAATGAGCAGTTCTTC | CATQFDINEQFF
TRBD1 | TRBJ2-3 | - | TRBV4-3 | TGCGCCAGCAGCCAGGGACAGGACACAGATACGCAGTATTTT | CASSQGQDTDTQYF
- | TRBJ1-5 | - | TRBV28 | TGTGCCAGCAGTTTAGGGTTTGAGGGTAGCGATCAGCCCCAGCATTTT | CASSLGFEGSDQPQHF
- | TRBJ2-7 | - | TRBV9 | TGTGCCAGCAGCGTAGACGACAGCCGCTCCTACGAGCAGTACTTC | CASSVDDSRSYEQYF
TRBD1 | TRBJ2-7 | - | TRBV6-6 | TGTGCCAGCAGTTACTCGGGACAGGACTACGAGCAGTACTTC | CASSYSGQDYEQYF
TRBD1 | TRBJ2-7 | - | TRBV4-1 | TGCGCCAGCAGCCAAGATCCCGGGACAGGGGGTCGGTACGAGCAGTACTTC | CASSQDPGTGGRYEQYF
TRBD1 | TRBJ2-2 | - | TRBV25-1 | TGTGCCAGCACCGGACAGGGCAACACCGGGGAGCTGTTTTTT | CASTGQGNTGELFF
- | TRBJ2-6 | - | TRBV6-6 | TGTGCCAGCAGTTACTCTGAAGGGCCTGGGGCCAACGTCCTGACTTTC | CASSYSEGPGANVLTF
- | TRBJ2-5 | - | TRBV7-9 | TGTGCCAGCAGCTTACCAGATCAAGAGACCCAGTACTTC | CASSLPDQETQYF
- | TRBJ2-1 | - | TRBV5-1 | TGCGCCAGTACCTCCGAGGGTACCACCTACAATGAGCAGTTCTTC | CASTSEGTTYNEQFF
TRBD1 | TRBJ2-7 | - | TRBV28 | TGTGCCAGCAGCACCTGGACAGGGGGGTTTTCCTACGAGCAGTACTTC | CASSTWTGGFSYEQYF
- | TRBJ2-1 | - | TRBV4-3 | TGCGCCAGCAGCCAAGACCCGGTTCAGGGTAGTTTCTACAATGAGCAGTTCTTC | CASSQDPVQGSFYNEQFF
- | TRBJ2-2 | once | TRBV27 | TGTGCCAGCAGTTCAACCACTAACACCGGGGAGCTGTTTTTT | CASSSTTNTGELFF
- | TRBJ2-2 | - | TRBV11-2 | TGTGCCAGCAGCCTAGGAACATACACCGGGGAGCTGTTTTTT | CASSLGTYTGELFF
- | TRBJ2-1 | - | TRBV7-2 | TGTGCCAGCAGCCAGGATATGGGCTCCTACAATGAGCAGTTCTTC | CASSQDMGSYNEQFF
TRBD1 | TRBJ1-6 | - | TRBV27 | TGTGCCAGCAGTTTACCTACGGGAGGGGGCACGCAGAATTCACCCCTCCACTTT | CASSLPTGGGTQNSPLHF
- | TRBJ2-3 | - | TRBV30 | TGTGCCTGGAGTGTCGAAGACAGTAGCACAGATACGCAGTATTTT | CAWSVEDSSTDTQYF
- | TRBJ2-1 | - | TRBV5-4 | TGTGCCAGCGGGGACCGAAGCTCCTACAATGAGCAGTTCTTC | CASGDRSSYNEQFF
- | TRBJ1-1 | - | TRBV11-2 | TGTGCCAGCAGCTTCCGACAGCTGGAACGCTCTGAAGCTTTCTTT | CASSFRQLERSEAFF
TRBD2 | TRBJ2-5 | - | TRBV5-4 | TGTGCCAGCCAGGCCCTAGCGGACCAAGAGACCCAGTACTTC | CASQALADQETQYF
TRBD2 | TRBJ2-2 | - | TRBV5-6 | TGTGCCAGCAGCTTATTATCTCTAGCGGGTTTCACCGGGGAGCTGTTTTTT | CASSLLSLAGFTGELFF
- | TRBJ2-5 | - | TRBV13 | TGTGCCAGCAGCCTTCGGATGTACCAAGAGACCCAGTACTTC | CASSLRMYQETQYF
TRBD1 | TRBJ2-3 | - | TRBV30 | TGTGCCTGGAGTGTCGGGACAGGGCTCACAGATACGCAGTATTTT | CAWSVGTGLTDTQYF
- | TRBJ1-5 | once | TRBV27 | TGTGCCAGCAGTTTAAAGGTGTACCAGCCCCAGCATTTT | CASSLKVYQPQHF
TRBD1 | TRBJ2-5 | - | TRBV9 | TGTGCCAGCAGCGTAGAGGGGGCTCTGGGAGAGACCCAGTACTTC | CASSVEGALGETQYF